This T cell receptor beta chain was observed in a study of T cells in localized non-small cell lung cancer. Trimming cost V 2 bases and J 2 bases, with 9 bases left between them. The length of the CDR3 is 14 residues. Germline assignment: CDR1 WSHSY and CDR2 SAAADI. Method: immunoSEQ multiplex PCR; TCRdb's copy keeps in-frame clones and lacks some. The sample lists 70,000 to 80,000 clones; around nine tenths were seen once. The rearrangement uses TRBV10-2 and TRBJ1-1; D is ambiguous. The source of this sequence is a woman aged 40-75 years with stage I squamous cell lung carcinoma. The sequenced sample was peripheral blood, obtained before any cancer treatment. CDR3 DNA: TGCGCCAGCAGTGAGCAGCTTATTAACACTGAAGCTTTCTTT. This translates into CASSEQLINTEAFF.